What follows are 22 T cell receptor beta chains derived from one specimen sequenced in a study of shared T cell receptors in the human thymus. The data were produced by immunoSEQ multiplex PCR, yet TCRdb's version contains in-frame clones alone and is incomplete. The sample carries fewer than 700,000 clones, roughly 90% recorded once. A further study also used this sample, focusing on human thymus T cells.

Sequenced sample: thymocytes. The receptor source for this set is a boy younger than two with a congenital heart defect.

The chain is built from TRBV5-1 and TRBJ2-3; 9 positions agree with TRBD1. The V gene's germline CDR1 is SGHRS and CDR2 YFSETQ. The CDR3 has 15 residues. Trimming removed 0 bases from V and 1 base from J; junction bases left unmatched: 0. In nucleotides, the CDR3 is TGCGCCAGCAGCTTGGGGACAGGGGGCACAGATACGCAGTATTTT. It is translated as CASSLGTGGTDTQYF.

V usage is TRBV2 and J usage is TRBJ2-1, with 7 bases fitting TRBD2. The germline gives CDR1 SNHLY, CDR2 FYNNEI. This CDR3 region has 16 residues. V was clipped by 7 bases and J by 3 bases; unmatched bases: 12. CDR3 sequence (DNA): TGTGCCAGCAACGGGGCGGGAGATATGTTCTACAATGAGCAGTTCTTC. It encodes CASNGAGDMFYNEQFF.

The chain employs TRBV27 and TRBJ2-7, with D tentatively TRBD2 (5 bases). The CDR3 extends over 12 amino acids. Germline V gives CDR1 MNHEY, CDR2 SMNVEV (reference sequence). The germline V and J ends were trimmed by 6 bases and 5 bases, with 11 bases remaining between them. DNA for the CDR3: TGTGCCAGCAGCGCCGGACTGGACGAGCAGTACTTC. This codes for CASSAGLDEQYF.

The chain joins TRBV28 to TRBJ2-7; the match to TRBD1 covers 8 bases. V gave up 5 bases and J gave up 2 bases; unmatched junction bases: 8. CDR3 length equals 15 residues. Germline-derived CDR1 and CDR2 are MDHEN and SYDVKM. The CDR3 reads CASSPPGTGPYEQYF. The CDR3 nucleotides read TGTGCCAGCAGTCCCCCTGGGACAGGTCCCTACGAGCAGTACTTC.

This clone was seen a single time. The CDR3 region is CASSQELGTGLPPGANVLTF. The CDR3 region has the DNA TGCGCCAGCAGCCAAGAATTGGGGACAGGGTTGCCACCTGGGGCCAACGTCCTGACTTTC. V is TRBV4-3 and J is TRBJ2-6, with 9 bases identical to TRBD1. Per the germline V gene, CDR1 is LGHNA and CDR2 is YSLEER. Trimming at V came to 0 bases and at J to 2 bases, leaving 11 bases not matched to a gene. The CDR3 length is 20 residues.

The rearrangement links TRBV2 to TRBJ1-2; no firm D call. The CDR3 contains 12 residues. Trimming left V 3 bases short and J 5 bases short, with 7 bases between. From germline, CDR1 is SNHLY and CDR2 FYNNEI. Here the CDR3 DNA reads TGTGCCAGCAGTGATGGTCGGTATGGCTACACCTTC. Its protein product is CASSDGRYGYTF.

The rearrangement links TRBV19 to TRBJ2-3; no clear D gene. CDR1 is LNHDA, CDR2 SQIVND, per germline (reference sequence). This CDR3 contains 13 residues. V lost 3 bases, J lost 1 base, and 5 bases lay in between. The chain's CDR3 is CASSILRTDTQYF. The CDR3 coding sequence is TGTGCCAGTAGTATTCTCCGCACAGATACGCAGTATTTT.

Comment on this clone: Additional DNA sequences in this sample encode the identical CDR3. The rearrangement links TRBV30 to TRBJ2-5, with 13 bases aligning to TRBD2. The CDR3 loop spans 16 amino acids. Losses at the gene ends were 2 bases for V and 1 base for J; bases not matched to a gene: 4. CDR1 is GTSNPN and CDR2 is SVGIG in the germline V gene (reference sequence). Here the CDR3 reads CAWSQTSGRPQETQYF. The CDR3 region has the DNA TGTGCCTGGAGTCAGACTAGCGGGAGGCCCCAAGAGACCCAGTACTTC.

This clone was counted once. V and J are TRBV6-4 and TRBJ2-3; 8 positions agree with TRBD2. Germline V gene lookup returns CDR1 MRHNA and CDR2 SNTAGT. Trimming at V came to 4 bases and at J to 3 bases, leaving 6 bases not matched to a gene. The CDR3 contains 15 residues. The CDR3 DNA reads TGTGCCAGCAGTGCCAAGCGGGAGATAACAGATACGCAGTATTTT. This gives the protein CASSAKREITDTQYF.

The chain is built from TRBV7-9 and TRBJ2-1, with 8 bases aligning to TRBD2. Germline lookup yields CDR1 SEHNR and CDR2 FQNEAQ (reference sequence). CDR3 length: 15 residues. The V and J ends lost 1 base and 4 bases, in that order; junction bases with no gene match: 3. This CDR3 is CASSLGGRKYNEQFF. The CDR3 DNA reads TGTGCCAGCAGCTTAGGCGGGAGGAAATACAATGAGCAGTTCTTC.

This rearrangement joins TRBV2 to TRBJ2-7; 8 nucleotides match TRBD1. The germline V gene has CDR1 SNHLY and CDR2 FYNNEI. With 2 bases clipped from V and 5 bases from J, the junction kept 8 bases outside the gene matches. The CDR3 sequence is 15 residues long. In nucleotides, the CDR3 is TGTGCCAGCAGTGAATGGGACAGGTGGATCCACGAGCAGTACTTC. As protein: CASSEWDRWIHEQYF. The full variable domain, with the rest looked up from reference TRBV2 and TRBJ2-7, is EPEVTQTPSHQVTQMGQEVILRCVPISNHLYFYWYRQILGQKVEFLVSFYNNEISEKSEIFDDQFSVERPDGSNFTLKIRSTKLEDSAMYFCASSEWDRWIHEQYFGPGTRLTVT.

This clone was seen just once. The rearrangement uses TRBV10-3 and TRBJ1-2; 7 positions agree with TRBD1. J was trimmed by 0 bases and V by 10 bases; bases with no gene match: 20. This CDR3 comprises 18 residues. Germline V lookup: CDR1 ENHRY, CDR2 SYGVKD. The CDR3 DNA reads TGTGCCACTACACAACCCGGGACAGTAGACCTAGCTAACTATGGCTACACCTTC. Residues: CATTQPGTVDLANYGYTF.

This clone has more than one count but fewer than ten. The chain recombines TRBV19 with TRBJ1-2; 7 bases are a match to TRBD1. V was clipped by 3 bases and J by 5 bases; unmatched bases: 3. This CDR3 spans 13 amino acids. The V gene's germline CDR1 is LNHDA and CDR2 SQIVND (reference sequence). This CDR3 reads CASSMGTVYGYTF. The CDR3 nucleotides are TGTGCCAGTAGTATGGGGACAGTATATGGCTACACCTTC.

The V call is TRBV4-3, the J call TRBJ1-1; D gene uncertain. The ends were cut back, 1 base at V and 5 bases at J, with 17 bases in the middle. CDR1 and CDR2 (germline): LGHNA, YSLEER. CDR3 length: 16 amino acids. CDR3 DNA: TGCGCCAGCAGCCAAGGGGGTGGAGGGATGCTGACTGAAGCTTTCTTT. It is translated as CASSQGGGGMLTEAFF.

This chain uses TRBV29-1 with TRBJ1-1; D not certain. CDR3 length: 11 amino acids. With 7 bases removed from V and 3 bases from J, the gap between germline ends came to 9 bases. The V gene's germline CDR1 is SQVTM and CDR2 ANQGSEA. CDR3 nucleotide sequence: TGCAGCGATAGGGAGGACACTGAAGCTTTCTTT. It specifies CSDREDTEAFF.

The V and J genes are TRBV4-1 and TRBJ2-1, with TRBD2 matching over 7 bases. Germline V gene lookup returns CDR1 MGHRA and CDR2 YSYEKL. V was pared by 0 bases and J by 8 bases, with 10 bases of the junction left unmatched. This CDR3 is 16 amino acids long. CDR3 amino acids: CASSQDQAGRKDEQFF. CDR3 in DNA: TGCGCCAGCAGCCAAGATCAAGCGGGAAGGAAGGATGAGCAGTTCTTC.

The rearrangement uses TRBV7-3 and TRBJ2-3; TRBD2 matches 15 bases. Germline CDR1 and CDR2: SGHTA and FQGTGA. V was pared by 0 bases and J by 2 bases, with 9 bases of the junction left unmatched. This CDR3 has 20 amino acids. The CDR3 coding sequence is TGTGCCAGCAGCTTAACTAACAGAGGACTAGCGGGAGGGCACACAGATACGCAGTATTTT. Translated: CASSLTNRGLAGGHTDTQYF.

The rearrangement joins TRBV30 to TRBJ2-3; 8 positions agree with TRBD2. Germline V gives CDR1 GTSNPN, CDR2 SVGIG (reference sequence). V trimming: 5 bases; J trimming: 2 bases; junction bases outside the gene matches: 12. This CDR3 is built from 16 residues. CDR3 coding DNA: TGTGCCTGGGTTCCCGGGGGTAGCGGGATCACAGATACGCAGTATTTT. This encodes CAWVPGGSGITDTQYF. The whole variable domain, remainder taken from reference TRBV30 and TRBJ2-3, is SQTIHQWPATLVQPVGSPLSLECTVEGTSNPNLYWYRQAAGRGLQLLFYSVGIGQISSEVPQNLSASRPQDRQFILSSKKLLLSDSGFYLCAWVPGGSGITDTQYFGPGTRLTVL.

V and J are TRBV6-1 and TRBJ2-7, with D maybe TRBD1 (5 bases). The CDR3 length is 15 residues. Trimming shortened V by 1 base and J by 1 base, and 11 bases separated the two germline ends. Germline V lookup: CDR1 MNHNS, CDR2 SASEGT. This chain's CDR3 is CASSEGQTRSYEQYF. The CDR3 DNA follows: TGTGCCAGCAGTGAAGGACAGACCCGTTCCTACGAGCAGTACTTC.

The chain recombines TRBV27 with TRBJ2-7; 7 nucleotides line up with TRBD1. The J segment lost 0 bases and the V segment lost 4 bases, leaving 9 bases of the junction unmatched. This CDR3 is built from 16 residues. Per the germline V gene, CDR1 is MNHEY and CDR2 is SMNVEV (reference sequence). The CDR3 reads CASSSSDRMSSYEQYF. In DNA, the CDR3 is TGTGCCAGCAGTTCGTCGGACAGGATGAGCTCCTACGAGCAGTACTTC.

The chain joins TRBV5-1 to TRBJ2-7; D is undetermined. With 8 bases removed from V and 7 bases from J, the gap between germline ends came to 7 bases. Germline CDR1 reads SGHRS; CDR2 reads YFSETQ. The CDR3 runs 9 residues. CDR3 loop: CARNFEQYF. In DNA form, the CDR3 reads TGCGCCAGGAACTTTGAGCAGTACTTC.

This clone appeared a single time. The chain is built from TRBV19 and TRBJ1-5, with TRBD1 matching 7 bases. Trimming removed 6 bases from V and 1 base from J; junction bases left unmatched: 3. Germline V gives CDR1 LNHDA, CDR2 SQIVND (reference sequence). The CDR3 has 14 amino acids. The CDR3 DNA is TGTGCCAGTAGCGACAGGGAGAGCAATCAGCCCCAGCATTTT. Residues: CASSDRESNQPQHF.